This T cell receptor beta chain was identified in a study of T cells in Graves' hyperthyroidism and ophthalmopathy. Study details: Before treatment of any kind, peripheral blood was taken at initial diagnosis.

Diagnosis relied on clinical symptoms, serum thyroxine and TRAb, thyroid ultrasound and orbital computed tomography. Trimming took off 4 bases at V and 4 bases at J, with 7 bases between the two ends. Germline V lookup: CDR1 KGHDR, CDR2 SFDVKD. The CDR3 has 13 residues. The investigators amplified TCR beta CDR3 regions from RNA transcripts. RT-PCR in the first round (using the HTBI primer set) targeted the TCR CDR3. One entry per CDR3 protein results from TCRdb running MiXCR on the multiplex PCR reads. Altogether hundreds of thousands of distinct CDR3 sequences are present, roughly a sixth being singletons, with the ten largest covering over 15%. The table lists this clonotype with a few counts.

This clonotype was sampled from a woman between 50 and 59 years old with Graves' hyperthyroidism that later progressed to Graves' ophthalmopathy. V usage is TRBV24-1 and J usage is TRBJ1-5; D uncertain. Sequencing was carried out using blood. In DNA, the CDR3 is TGTGCCACCAGTGAACGGGTGAATCAGCCCCAGCATTTT. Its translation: CATSERVNQPQHF.